One sample yielded the 28 T cell receptor beta chains listed below, sequenced in a study of T cell responses to AZD1222 COVID-19 vaccine (dated by TCRdb to about 2021). The method behind the library was the immunoSEQ multiplex PCR assay. This is the immuneACCESS table as TCRdb keeps it, with only in-frame sequences that have V and J called. A part of the clones is gone; compared with another copy, unresolved V genes explain less than half, and the rest is unexplained. A total of 95,000 to 120,000 clones appear in this sample, roughly 88% of them only once. Clones ranked in the top ten supply approximately 6.5% of the sample. The time point label for this specimen denotes: about 28 days (+/-7) after the second vaccine dose. The input for sequencing was peripheral blood, taken 28 days after the second AZD1222 dose. The origin of the receptors is an adult who received the AZD1222 COVID-19 vaccine.

CDR3 loop: CASSDSFRTGELFF. DNA of the CDR3: TGTGCCAGCAGTGACTCGTTTCGCACCGGGGAGCTGTTTTTT. This chain connects TRBV6-4 to TRBJ2-2, with D unresolved. The CDR3 has 14 residues. V shed 0 bases and J shed 4 bases, with 6 bases lying between them. The V gene's germline CDR1 is MRHNA and CDR2 SNTAGT.

This clone was counted once. This same CDR3 is encoded by further DNA sequences in the sample. This CDR3 reads CASSFGNEQFF. The CDR3 DNA sequence: TGTGCCAGCAGTTTCGGTAATGAGCAGTTCTTC. This sequence joins TRBV12-3 or TRBV12-4 and TRBJ2-1, with D unresolved. Trimming stripped 3 bases from V and 7 bases from J, with 4 bases between. The CDR3 extends over 11 amino acids.

This clone was counted a single time. The CDR3 loop is CASSFERRYYGYTF. CDR3 DNA: TGTGCCAGCAGTTTCGAGCGAAGGTACTATGGCTACACCTTC. This sequence joins TRBV6-2 or TRBV6-3 and TRBJ1-2; D gene ambiguous. Germline V gene data show CDR1 as MNHEY and CDR2 as SVGEGT. CDR3 length: 14 residues. V was trimmed by 4 bases and J by 3 bases, leaving 12 bases between them.

The V and J genes are TRBV19 and TRBJ1-2, with no clear D. The CDR3 extends over 14 amino acids. V lost 0 bases, J lost 4 bases, and 9 bases lay in between. The germline V gene has CDR1 LNHDA and CDR2 SQIVND (reference sequence). This CDR3 is CASSIDGRLYGYTF. The DNA for the CDR3 is TGTGCCAGTAGTATAGATGGCAGGCTCTATGGCTACACCTTC.

The chain couples TRBV5-4 to TRBJ1-1; no reliable D call. Trimming took off 5 bases at V and 3 bases at J, with 14 bases between the two ends. In germline, CDR1 is SGHNT, CDR2 YYREEE (reference sequence). The CDR3 contains 14 residues. The DNA for the CDR3 is TGTGCCAGCAGGGAGGGAAACTGGGACACTGAAGCTTTCTTT. It codes for CASREGNWDTEAFF.

The J gene is TRBJ1-1, the V gene TRBV11-3, with D unresolved. Trimming cost V 7 bases and J 3 bases, with 15 bases left between them. The CDR3 consists of 14 residues. CDR1 and CDR2 (germline): SGHNT, YENEEA. This chain's CDR3 is CASKPTATDTEAFF. In nucleotides, the CDR3 is TGTGCCAGCAAACCGACCGCAACGGACACTGAAGCTTTCTTT.

The rearrangement joins TRBV7-2 to TRBJ2-2, with D maybe TRBD2 (6 bases). The CDR3 has 15 amino acids. V was clipped by 5 bases and J by 1 base, with 11 bases between them. CDR1 and CDR2 (germline): SGHTA, FQGNSA. CDR3 DNA: TGTGCCAGCAGCCCGCCCGGGGGGAACACCGGGGAGCTGTTTTTT. It yields the protein CASSPPGGNTGELFF.

This clone occurred once. This chain joins TRBV10-2 and TRBJ1-2; D is perhaps TRBD1 (6 bases). CDR1 is WSHSY, CDR2 SAAADI, per germline. The germline V and J ends were trimmed by 9 bases and 6 bases, with 23 bases remaining between them. The CDR3 runs 15 residues. CDR3 in amino acids: CASSVPGQKGDGYTF. The CDR3 DNA follows: TGCGCCAGTTCCGTTCCGGGACAAAAAGGGGATGGCTACACCTTC.

The V and J genes are TRBV20-1 and TRBJ2-7; tentatively, D is TRBD1 (6 bases). Germline CDR1 reads DFQATT; CDR2 reads SNEGSKA (reference sequence). The CDR3 loop spans 11 amino acids. The V end lost 4 bases, the J end lost 6 bases, and 10 bases lay between the germline ends. The CDR3 protein is CSANRVAEQYF. Here the CDR3 DNA reads TGCAGTGCTAACAGGGTCGCCGAGCAGTACTTC.

The J gene is TRBJ2-3, the V gene TRBV11-2; 8 nucleotides align to TRBD1. The length of the CDR3 is 16 residues. V was pared by 5 bases and J by 5 bases, with 12 bases of the junction left unmatched. CDR1 and CDR2 from the germline V gene are SGHAT and FQNNGV. The DNA of the CDR3 is TGTGCCAGCAGCCCCGCCCGGGACAGGAGGGGAGATACGCAGTATTTT. Translated: CASSPARDRRGDTQYF.

V and J are TRBV2 and TRBJ1-2; 9 nucleotides align to TRBD1. J gave up 5 bases and V 9 bases, and 1 base lay outside the gene matches. Per the germline V gene, CDR1 is SNHLY and CDR2 is FYNNEI. This CDR3 contains 11 residues. The CDR3 bases are TGTGCCAGTGGACAGGGGTATGGCTACACCTTC. This encodes CASGQGYGYTF.

The chain couples TRBV6-5 to TRBJ1-3; D not resolved. The CDR3 consists of 12 residues. CDR1 is MNHEY, CDR2 SVGAGI, per germline. V was pared by 6 bases and J by 4 bases, with 7 bases between. The CDR3 DNA follows: TGTGCCAGCAGCCCGCAAGGAAACACCATATATTTT. It translates to CASSPQGNTIYF.

The sample holds one count of this clone. V gene TRBV5-1 combines with J gene TRBJ2-5, with D uncertain. CDR3 length: 15 residues. Deletions cut 2 bases from V and 1 base from J, with 12 bases between. The germline gives CDR1 SGHRS, CDR2 YFSETQ. This CDR3 is CASSLIGPLQETQYF. CDR3 in DNA: TGCGCCAGCAGCTTAATTGGCCCTCTCCAAGAGACCCAGTACTTC.

V is TRBV11-2 and J is TRBJ2-3, with 9 positions matching TRBD1. Per germline, CDR1 SGHAT and CDR2 FQNNGV. Unmatched junction bases numbered 9, after V lost 5 bases and J lost 3 bases. The CDR3 has 16 amino acids. The CDR3 nucleotides read TGTGCCAGCAGCGTGGACAGGGGAATTCTTACAGATACGCAGTATTTT. Its translation: CASSVDRGILTDTQYF.

The V and J genes are TRBV28 and TRBJ2-7; unclear D gene. Germline CDR1 reads MDHEN; CDR2 reads SYDVKM. The V end was cut by 6 bases, the J end by 1 base, with 10 bases between. This CDR3 is 13 amino acids long. The CDR3 DNA reads as TGTGCCAGCAGACAGCCTAATTCCTACGAGCAGTACTTC. It encodes CASRQPNSYEQYF. Supplemented by reference TRBV28 and TRBJ2-7, the full variable domain reads DVKVTQSSRYLVKRTGEKVFLECVQDMDHENMFWYRQDPGLGLRLIYFSYDVKMKEKGDIPEGYSVSREKKERFSLILESASTNQTSMYLCASRQPNSYEQYFGPGTRLTVT.

The chain combines TRBV18 with TRBJ2-7; 9 bases agree with TRBD1. This CDR3 is built from 15 residues. V lost 2 bases, J lost 0 bases, and 2 bases stayed unmatched. In germline, CDR1 is KGHSH, CDR2 LQKENI. CDR3 sequence: CASSPVTGGSYEQYF. The DNA for the CDR3 is TGTGCCAGCTCACCAGTGACAGGGGGCTCCTACGAGCAGTACTTC.

The V call is TRBV12-5, the J call TRBJ2-5, with unresolved D. This CDR3 has 14 residues. Germline values: CDR1 LGHNT, CDR2 FRNRAP. Trimming shortened V by 8 bases and J by 5 bases, and 18 bases separated the two germline ends. The CDR3 DNA is TGTGCTAGTTGCCCCCACTCCCCAGTGGAGACCCAGTACTTC. It specifies CASCPHSPVETQYF.

This clone turned up a few times. The chain carries TRBV4-3 and TRBJ1-1; 9 nucleotides match TRBD1. The germline gives CDR1 LGHNA, CDR2 YSLEER. The CDR3 runs to 16 residues. J gave up 7 bases and V 4 bases, and 13 bases lay outside the gene matches. The CDR3 DNA reads as TGCGCCAGCAGCCTAAATGGCCTCACAGGGGGCCTTGAAGCTTTCTTT. This translates into CASSLNGLTGGLEAFF.

The chain joins TRBV6-5 to TRBJ1-1, with D unclear. Germline-derived CDR1 and CDR2 are MNHEY and SVGAGI. The CDR3 length is 15 residues. V lost 2 bases to trimming and J lost 1 base, with 11 bases between them. CDR3 sequence reads: CASSYRGAANTEAFF. CDR3 coding DNA: TGTGCCAGCAGTTACCGAGGCGCTGCGAACACTGAAGCTTTCTTT.

The CDR3 DNA sequence: TGTGCCAGCAGCTTGGGTACATTTGCGGGGGCGTGGGATACGCAGTATTTT. It yields the protein CASSLGTFAGAWDTQYF. The chain couples TRBV5-8 to TRBJ2-3; a weak D match, TRBD2 (7 bases). Germline lookup yields CDR1 SGHTS and CDR2 YDEGEE. This CDR3 is 17 amino acids long. V dropped 0 bases and J dropped 6 bases, with 20 bases sitting between them.

The rearrangement joins TRBV9 to TRBJ1-2; perhaps TRBD1 as D (6 bases). In germline, CDR1 is SGDLS, CDR2 YYNGEE. This CDR3 contains 18 residues. The V end lost 0 bases, the J end lost 8 bases, and 26 bases lay between the germline ends. The CDR3 DNA reads TGTGCCAGCAGCGTAGCCTATACTACAGGGACGACTAGGACGGGCTACACCTTC. It specifies CASSVAYTTGTTRTGYTF.

This rearrangement joins TRBV5-5 to TRBJ2-4, with TRBD1 identical over 7 bases. There are 16 residues in the CDR3. CDR1 is SGHKS, CDR2 YYEKEE, per germline (reference sequence). V was clipped by 4 bases and J by 0 bases; unmatched bases: 7. The CDR3 bases are TGTGCCAGCAGCCTGGACAGGAGTATAGCCAAAAACATTCAGTACTTC. It translates to CASSLDRSIAKNIQYF.

V and J are TRBV18 and TRBJ1-2; D is unclear. Germline values: CDR1 KGHSH, CDR2 LQKENI. Trimming shortened V by 2 bases and J by 0 bases, and 19 bases separated the two germline ends. The CDR3 totals 18 residues. The CDR3 region has the DNA TGTGCCAGCTCACCAGCTTTCGGTGAGGATCACGCTAACTATGGCTACACCTTC. Translation: CASSPAFGEDHANYGYTF.

This clone was counted only a few times. This chain connects TRBV12-5 to TRBJ1-1; D is possibly TRBD1 (5 bases). CDR1 and CDR2 from the germline V gene are LGHNT and FRNRAP. The V end was cut by 4 bases, the J end by 1 base, with 10 bases between. There are 14 residues in the CDR3. CDR3 nucleotide sequence: TGTGCTAGTGGTTCCGGCGGACAGAACACTGAAGCTTTCTTT. This gives the protein CASGSGGQNTEAFF.

This clone showed up just once. This chain joins TRBV25-1 and TRBJ1-5; no firm D call. CDR1 and CDR2 from the germline V gene are MGHDK and SYGVNS. This CDR3 spans 13 amino acids. Trimming removed 3 bases from V and 3 bases from J, with 6 bases in between. DNA of the CDR3: TGTGCCAGCAGTGACAGGAACAATCAGCCCCAGCATTTT. Translation: CASSDRNNQPQHF.

The chain recombines TRBV10-3 with TRBJ1-5, with D perhaps matching TRBD1 (5 bases). Trimming stripped 0 bases from V and 1 base from J, with 10 bases between. The V gene's germline CDR1 is ENHRY and CDR2 SYGVKD. The CDR3 has 16 amino acids. The CDR3, as DNA: TGTGCCATCAGTGAGTCGGGCCGACAGAGCAATCAGCCCCAGCATTTT. Amino acids: CAISESGRQSNQPQHF.

The chain links TRBV6-1 to TRBJ2-3; either TRBD1 or TRBD2 may fit D (5 bases each). The CDR3 covers 15 residues. The germline gives CDR1 MNHNS, CDR2 SASEGT. Trimming removed 3 bases at V and 4 bases at J, with 14 bases between. The CDR3 coding sequence is TGTGCCAGCAGTGACCGGGACCCGTTTTCAGATACGCAGTATTTT. Protein: CASSDRDPFSDTQYF.

This chain connects TRBV5-6 to TRBJ2-7, with 9 bases lining up with TRBD1. This CDR3 has 15 amino acids. J lost 2 bases, V lost 7 bases, and 10 bases had no gene match. Germline V gene data show CDR1 as SGHDT and CDR2 as YYEEEE. The CDR3 sequence is CASVRGGQGTYEQYF. The CDR3, as DNA: TGTGCCAGCGTTCGAGGGGGACAGGGCACCTACGAGCAGTACTTC. Complete variable domain (other parts from reference TRBV5-6 and TRBJ2-7): DAGVTQSPTHLIKTRGQQVTLRCSPKSGHDTVSWYQQALGQGPQFIFQYYEEEERQRGNFPDRFSGHQFPNYSSELNVNALLLGDSALYLCASVRGGQGTYEQYFGPGTRLTVT.